The 15 T cell receptor beta chains below come from one sample, sequenced in a study of T cell changes during pregnancy in multiple sclerosis. Sequenced by immunoSEQ multiplex PCR; TCRdb stores in-frame clones only, minus some. The sample gives about 89,000 clones, just under 95% of which show up once; 0.65% to 0.95% is in the top ten. Sequenced here: peripheral blood, sampled in the third trimester of pregnancy. The receptors here all came from a female donor with multiple sclerosis, enrolled in a pregnancy study.

The chain is built from TRBV9 and TRBJ2-1, with TRBD2 matching over 11 bases. Germline-derived CDR1 and CDR2 are SGDLS and YYNGEE. V shed 4 bases, J shed 7 bases, and the junction held 28 bases outside the gene matches. This CDR3 region has 22 residues. The CDR3 here is CASSPWATSGKAQRWAMNEQFF. The CDR3 DNA is TGTGCCAGCAGCCCCTGGGCGACTAGCGGGAAAGCCCAAAGGTGGGCCATGAATGAGCAGTTCTTC.

The chain combines TRBV7-6 with TRBJ1-5; possible D gene TRBD1, 5 bases. V dropped 10 bases and J dropped 0 bases, with 22 bases sitting between them. There are 17 residues in the CDR3. CDR1 and CDR2 from the germline V gene are SGHVS and FNYEAQ. CDR3 amino acids: CANPTDRPPYSNQPQHF. CDR3 bases: TGTGCCAACCCAACAGACAGACCTCCCTATAGCAATCAGCCCCAGCATTTT. Together with reference TRBV7-6 and TRBJ1-5, the CDR3 gives the full variable domain: GAGVSQSPRYKVTKRGQDVALRCDPISGHVSLYWYRQALGQGPEFLTYFNYEAQQDKSGLPNDRFSAERPEGSISTLTIQRTEQRDSAMYRCANPTDRPPYSNQPQHFGDGTRLSIL.

This clone was seen a single time. The chain joins TRBV5-1 to TRBJ2-3; TRBD2 aligns across 10 bases. The germline V gene has CDR1 SGHRS and CDR2 YFSETQ. The CDR3 consists of 16 residues. Trimming cost V 3 bases and J 4 bases; bases outside gene matches: 8. As DNA, the CDR3 is TGCGCCAGCAGCTCCCTCCGAGCGGGAGGGCCAGATACGCAGTATTTT. This codes for CASSSLRAGGPDTQYF.

This clone has a single count. The chain combines TRBV15 with TRBJ1-1; D gene unclear. This CDR3 contains 14 residues. Germline CDR1 reads LNHNV; CDR2 reads YYDKDF (reference sequence). Between the trimmed V and J ends, which lost 5 bases and 0 bases, there was a span of 10 bases. CDR3 region: CATSAGRLNTEAFF. The DNA for the CDR3 is TGTGCCACCAGCGCGGGGAGATTGAACACTGAAGCTTTCTTT.

The chain links TRBV2 to TRBJ2-3, with TRBD2 matching over 16 bases. The CDR3 totals 17 residues. The trim removed 5 bases at V and 2 bases at J, leaving 4 bases unmatched. The germline V gene has CDR1 SNHLY and CDR2 FYNNEI. The CDR3 here is CASSLGLAGGVTDTQYF. The CDR3 coding sequence is TGTGCCAGCAGTTTGGGACTAGCGGGAGGGGTCACAGATACGCAGTATTTT.

This chain uses TRBV5-4 with TRBJ2-3; D ambiguous. In germline, CDR1 is SGHNT, CDR2 YYREEE (reference sequence). Trimming left V 0 bases short and J 5 bases short, with 7 bases between. This CDR3 spans 13 amino acids. CDR3 nucleotide sequence: TGTGCCAGCAGCTTGGCGAGAAAAGATACGCAGTATTTT. Its protein is CASSLARKDTQYF. The whole variable domain, filled in from reference TRBV5-4 and TRBJ2-3, reads ETGVTQSPTHLIKTRGQQVTLRCSSQSGHNTVSWYQQALGQGPQFIFQYYREEENGRGNFPPRFSGLQFPNYSSELNVNALELDDSALYLCASSLARKDTQYFGPGTRLTVL.

The J gene is TRBJ2-3, the V gene TRBV9, with 7 bases fitting TRBD2. The CDR3 is made up of 15 amino acids. CDR1 and CDR2 from the germline V gene are SGDLS and YYNGEE. Trimming removed 2 bases from V and 5 bases from J; junction bases left unmatched: 8. The CDR3 sequence: CASSVQDGGEDTQYF. The CDR3, as DNA: TGTGCCAGCAGCGTTCAAGATGGGGGGGAAGATACGCAGTATTTT.

The chain employs TRBV25-1 and TRBJ2-7, with TRBD1 matching 7 bases. The CDR3 loop spans 13 amino acids. After removal of 6 bases from V and 2 bases from J, the junction contained 4 bases not matched to a gene. Germline CDR1 is MGHDK and CDR2 is SYGVNS. The CDR3 nucleotides are TGTGCCAGCAGGCTCACAGGGGCCTACGAGCAGTACTTC. Amino acid sequence: CASRLTGAYEQYF.

The V call is TRBV2, the J call TRBJ2-5; D unclear. V was trimmed by 5 bases and J by 2 bases, leaving 3 bases between them. The germline V gene encodes CDR1 SNHLY and CDR2 FYNNEI. This CDR3 contains 11 residues. The CDR3 DNA sequence: TGTGCCAGCAGTCGGCAAGAGACCCAGTACTTC. Its protein product is CASSRQETQYF.

The CDR3 coding sequence is TGTGCCAGCAGCTTTTTCCCAGGACAGGGGTCCTACGAGCAGTACTTC. Translation: CASSFFPGQGSYEQYF. The chain joins TRBV5-6 to TRBJ2-7; 9 nucleotides agree with TRBD1. CDR1 and CDR2 from the germline V gene are SGHDT and YYEEEE. CDR3 length: 16 residues. V dropped 2 bases and J dropped 1; count of bases not matched to a gene: 7.

This chain uses TRBV7-9 with TRBJ2-3, with 9 bases identical to TRBD2. Trimming took 5 bases from V and 2 from J; bases not matched to a gene: 11. CDR3 length: 17 amino acids. CDR1 and CDR2 (germline): SEHNR, FQNEAQ (reference sequence). The CDR3 protein is CASSAQRGTSLTDTQYF. In nucleotides, the CDR3 is TGTGCCAGCAGCGCCCAACGCGGGACTAGCCTCACAGATACGCAGTATTTT.

Written as DNA, the CDR3 is TGCGCCAGCAGCTTAATGCCTAGCGGGAGAATTTTTAGCTCCTACAATGAGCAGTTCTTC. Translating gives CASSLMPSGRIFSSYNEQFF. The chain recombines TRBV5-1 with TRBJ2-1; 10 bases fit TRBD2. This CDR3 comprises 20 residues. Trimming cost V 2 bases and J 0 bases; bases outside gene matches: 14. Per the germline V gene, CDR1 is SGHRS and CDR2 is YFSETQ.

The chain uses TRBV7-9 and TRBJ2-7, with 8 bases lining up with TRBD1. V dropped 1 base and J dropped 5; count of bases not matched to a gene: 10. CDR3 size: 16 residues. Germline V gene data show CDR1 as SEHNR and CDR2 as FQNEAQ (reference sequence). Here the CDR3 reads CASSLDPRQGPHEQYF. The CDR3 region has the DNA TGTGCCAGCAGCTTAGACCCACGACAGGGGCCCCACGAGCAGTACTTC.

This chain uses TRBV27 with TRBJ2-7; 12 bases agree with TRBD2. The germline V gene encodes CDR1 MNHEY and CDR2 SMNVEV (reference sequence). V lost 5 bases to trimming and J lost 2 bases; unmatched junction nucleotides: 7. The CDR3 is 16 residues long. The CDR3 region has the DNA TGTGCCAGCAGTCCCTGGACTAGCGGGGCCCCCTACGAGCAGTACTTC. This sequence encodes CASSPWTSGAPYEQYF.

The chain recombines TRBV27 with TRBJ2-1; possible D gene TRBD2, 6 bases. Germline assignment: CDR1 MNHEY and CDR2 SMNVEV (reference sequence). The length of the CDR3 is 15 residues. Trimming took off 2 bases at V and 0 bases at J, with 8 bases between the two ends. CDR3 amino acids: CASSLAGSSYNEQFF. The CDR3 DNA sequence: TGTGCCAGCAGTTTAGCGGGAAGCTCCTACAATGAGCAGTTCTTC.